The T cell receptor beta chain under discussion was sequenced for a study of blood T cell repertoires in COVID-19. Study background: The United States, Italy and Spain provided the acute and convalescent COVID-19 samples. The cDNA or gDNA used as material had been derived from T cells, B-cell-depleted T cells, or PBMCs.

V dropped 8 bases and J dropped 14 bases, with 22 bases sitting between them. The CDR3 is 14 residues long. Germline V CDR1 and CDR2: MNHEY, SVGAGI. The data were produced by immunoSEQ multiplex PCR, yet TCRdb's version contains in-frame clones alone and is incomplete. The sample comprises 75,000 or so clones, around 90% of which are singletons, and approximately 7.3% rests with the top ten. J is TRBJ1-6 and V is TRBV6-5, with a tentative D call TRBD1 (5 bases). Input material: peripheral blood. This receptor was taken from a man aged 70-80 years with acute or convalescent COVID-19. The CDR3 sequence: CASWDRTIYRALHF. The CDR3 DNA reads as TGTGCCAGCTGGGACCGGACTATCTATCGGGCCCTCCACTTT.